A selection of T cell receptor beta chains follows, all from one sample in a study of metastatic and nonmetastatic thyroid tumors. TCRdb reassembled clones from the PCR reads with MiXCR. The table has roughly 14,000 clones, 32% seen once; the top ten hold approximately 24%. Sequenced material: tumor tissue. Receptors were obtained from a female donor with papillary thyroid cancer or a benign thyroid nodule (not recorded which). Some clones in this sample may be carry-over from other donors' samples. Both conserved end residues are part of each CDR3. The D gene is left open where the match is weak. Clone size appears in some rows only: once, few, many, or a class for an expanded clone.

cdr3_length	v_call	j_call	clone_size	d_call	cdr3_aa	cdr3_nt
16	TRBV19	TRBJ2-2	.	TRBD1	CASSSRWTGSTGELFF	TGTGCCAGTAGTTCCCGGTGGACAGGGAGCACCGGGGAGCTGTTTTTT
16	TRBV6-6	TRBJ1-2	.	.	CASSYSIGFSPDGYTF	TGTGCCAGCAGTTACTCGATAGGGTTCTCCCCCGATGGCTACACCTTC
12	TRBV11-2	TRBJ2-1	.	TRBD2	CASAAGFSEQFF	TGTGCCAGCGCAGCGGGATTCAGTGAGCAGTTCTTC
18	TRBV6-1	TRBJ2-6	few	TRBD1	CASSEWGQGDSGANVLTF	TGTGCCAGCAGTGAATGGGGACAGGGGGACTCTGGGGCCAACGTCCTGACTTTC
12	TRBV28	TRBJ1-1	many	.	CASRPMNTEAFF	TGTGCCAGCAGGCCGATGAACACTGAAGCTTTCTTT
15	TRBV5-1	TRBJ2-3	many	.	CASSLAQVVTDTQYF	TGCGCCAGCAGCTTGGCGCAGGTTGTGACAGATACGCAGTATTTT
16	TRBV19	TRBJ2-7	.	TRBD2	CASSIVSLAGESEQHF	TGTGCCAGTAGTATAGTTTCACTAGCGGGAGAAAGCGAGCAGCACTTC
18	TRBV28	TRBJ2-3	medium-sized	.	CASSPPVGQTSSTDTQYF	TGTGCCAGCAGTCCGCCGGTAGGGCAGACATCTAGCACAGATACGCAGTATTTT
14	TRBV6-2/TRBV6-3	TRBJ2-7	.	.	CASSYSAGLYEQYF	TGTGCCAGCAGTTATTCGGCGGGACTTTACGAGCAGTACTTC
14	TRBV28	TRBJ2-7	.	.	CASSLRWGRVEQYF	TGTGCCAGCAGCCTCCGGTGGGGACGGGTTGAGCAGTACTTC
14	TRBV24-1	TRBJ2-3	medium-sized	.	CATSDDRYTDTQYF	TGTGCCACCAGTGATGACCGATACACAGATACGCAGTATTTT
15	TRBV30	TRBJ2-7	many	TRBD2	CAWSVGISGSYEQYF	TGTGCCTGGAGTGTTGGGATTAGCGGGAGCTACGAGCAGTACTTC
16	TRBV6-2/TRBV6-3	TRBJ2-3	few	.	CASSYDGGGQTDTQYF	TGTGCCAGCAGTTACGACGGGGGCGGACAAACAGATACGCAGTATTTT
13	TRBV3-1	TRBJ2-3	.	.	CASSQSLKDTQYF	TGTGCCAGCAGCCAGAGTTTAAAGGATACGCAGTATTTT
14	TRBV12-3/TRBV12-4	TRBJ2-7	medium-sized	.	CASSYSGSSYEQYF	TGTGCCAGCAGTTATAGCGGCAGCTCCTACGAGCAGTACTTC
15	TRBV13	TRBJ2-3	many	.	CASSGLGVSGFTQYF	TGTGCCAGCAGCGGACTGGGGGTCTCAGGTTTTACGCAGTATTTT
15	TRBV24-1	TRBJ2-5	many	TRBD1	CATSDDRVDQETQYF	TGTGCCACCAGTGATGACAGGGTGGACCAAGAGACCCAGTACTTC
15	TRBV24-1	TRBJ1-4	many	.	CATSDSGTVNEKLFF	TGTGCCACCAGTGATTCCGGGACGGTGAATGAAAAACTGTTTTTT
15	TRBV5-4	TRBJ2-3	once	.	CASSGTSSGSDTQYF	TGTGCCAGCAGCGGGACATCCTCAGGCTCTGATACGCAGTATTTT
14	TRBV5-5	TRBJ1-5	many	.	CASSFGLGDQPQHF	TGTGCCAGCAGCTTTGGTCTCGGGGATCAGCCCCAGCATTTT
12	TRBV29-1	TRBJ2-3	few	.	CSGGLSADTQYF	TGCAGCGGAGGACTTAGCGCAGATACGCAGTATTTT
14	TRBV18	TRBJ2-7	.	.	CASSPFEGAYEQYF	TGTGCCAGCTCACCATTCGAGGGCGCCTACGAGCAGTACTTC
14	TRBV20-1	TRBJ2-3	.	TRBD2	CSATSSGRTDTQYF	TGCAGTGCTACCTCTAGCGGGAGGACAGATACGCAGTATTTT
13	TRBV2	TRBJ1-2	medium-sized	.	CASSGQGYYGYTF	TGTGCCAGCAGTGGGCAGGGTTACTATGGCTACACCTTC
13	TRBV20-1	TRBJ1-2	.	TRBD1	CSAAGTGNYGYTF	TGCAGTGCTGCCGGGACAGGAAACTATGGCTACACCTTC
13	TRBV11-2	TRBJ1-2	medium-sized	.	CASSLEVGYGYTF	TGTGCCAGCAGCTTAGAAGTCGGATATGGCTACACCTTC
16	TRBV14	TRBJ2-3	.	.	CASSQDWGRVTDTQYF	TGTGCCAGCAGCCAAGATTGGGGCAGGGTAACAGATACGCAGTATTTT
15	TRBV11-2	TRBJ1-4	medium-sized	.	CASSLAPATNEKLFF	TGTGCCAGCAGCTTAGCACCTGCAACTAATGAAAAACTGTTTTTT
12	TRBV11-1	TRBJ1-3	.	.	CASSLTRDTIYF	TGTGCCAGCAGCTTAACCAGGGACACCATATATTTT
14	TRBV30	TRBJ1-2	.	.	CAWDPFGTAYGYTF	TGTGCCTGGGACCCGTTCGGGACGGCTTATGGCTACACCTTC
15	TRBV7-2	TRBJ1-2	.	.	CASSPNAGSNYGYTF	TGTGCCAGCAGCCCAAACGCAGGGTCTAACTATGGCTACACCTTC
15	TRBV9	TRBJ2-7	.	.	CASSVGSGYSYEQYF	TGTGCCAGCAGCGTCGGGAGCGGTTACTCCTACGAGCAGTACTTC
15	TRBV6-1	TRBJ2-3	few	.	CASSEAAGGSDTQYF	TGTGCCAGCAGTGAAGCTGCTGGTGGGTCAGATACGCAGTATTTT
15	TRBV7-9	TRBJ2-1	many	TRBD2	CASSSPSGTIIEQFF	TGTGCCAGCAGCTCACCCTCCGGGACTATAATTGAGCAGTTCTTC
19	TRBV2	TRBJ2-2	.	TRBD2	CASRRLAGGLFTNTWELFF	TGTGCCAGCAGGAGACTGGCGGGAGGTCTTTTTACAAACACCTGGGAGCTGTTTTTT
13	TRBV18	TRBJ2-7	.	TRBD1	CASSPVGTGEQYF	TGTGCCAGCTCACCAGTGGGGACAGGCGAGCAGTACTTC
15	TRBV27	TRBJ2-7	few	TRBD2	CAIILSWTSGGEQYF	TGTGCCATCATTTTATCGTGGACTAGCGGCGGGGAGCAGTACTTC
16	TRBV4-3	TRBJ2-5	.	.	CASSQDLPGEGETQYF	TGCGCCAGCAGCCAAGATCTCCCGGGAGAGGGAGAGACCCAGTACTTC
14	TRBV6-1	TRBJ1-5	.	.	CASSELKGDQPQHF	TGTGCCAGCAGTGAATTGAAGGGGGATCAGCCCCAGCATTTT
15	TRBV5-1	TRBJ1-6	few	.	CASSSSGEQGGLLHF	TGCGCCAGCAGCTCCTCAGGGGAGCAAGGAGGGCTCCTCCACTTT
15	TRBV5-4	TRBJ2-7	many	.	CASSLTGSYNYEQYF	TGTGCCAGCAGCTTAACAGGGTCCTATAACTACGAGCAGTACTTC
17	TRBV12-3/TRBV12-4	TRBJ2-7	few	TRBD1	CASSLVRGTLFSYEQYF	TGTGCCAGCAGTTTAGTCAGGGGGACACTATTCTCCTACGAGCAGTACTTC
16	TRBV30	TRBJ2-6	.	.	CAWSGIGVSGANVLTF	TGTGCCTGGAGTGGGATTGGAGTCTCTGGGGCCAACGTCCTGACTTTC
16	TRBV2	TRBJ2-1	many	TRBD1	CASSEWGQGAYNEQFF	TGTGCCAGCAGTGAATGGGGGCAGGGGGCGTACAATGAGCAGTTCTTC
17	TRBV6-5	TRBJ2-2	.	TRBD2	CASSYRGTSGTPVELFF	TGTGCCAGCAGTTACAGGGGGACTAGCGGGACTCCCGTGGAGCTGTTTTTT
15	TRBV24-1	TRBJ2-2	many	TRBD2	CATSGGGGNTGELFF	TGTGCCACCAGTGGGGGGGGGGGGAACACCGGGGAGCTGTTTTTT
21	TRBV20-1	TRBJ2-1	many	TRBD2	CSARDAPVIGREGRPYNEQFF	TGCAGTGCTAGAGATGCCCCCGTCATCGGGAGGGAGGGCCGCCCCTACAATGAGCAGTTCTTC
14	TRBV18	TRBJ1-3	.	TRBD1	CASSPGQAGNTIYF	TGTGCCAGCTCACCAGGACAGGCTGGAAACACCATATATTTT
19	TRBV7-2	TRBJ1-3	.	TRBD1	CARSIAFQGATPSGNTIYF	TGTGCCAGAAGCATAGCGTTCCAGGGGGCGACTCCCTCTGGAAACACCATATATTTT
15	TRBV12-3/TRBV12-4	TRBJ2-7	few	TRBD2	CASSLTLRGVDEQYF	TGTGCCAGCAGTTTAACCCTCCGGGGGGTAGACGAGCAGTACTTC
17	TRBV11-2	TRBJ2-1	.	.	CASSLRGLASVDNEQFF	TGTGCCAGCAGCTTACGAGGTTTAGCGAGTGTCGACAATGAGCAGTTCTTC
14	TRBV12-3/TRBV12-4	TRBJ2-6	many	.	CASSPSAGANVLTF	TGTGCCAGCAGCCCGTCGGCTGGGGCCAACGTCCTGACTTTC
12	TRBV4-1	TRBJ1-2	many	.	CASSQGNYGYTF	TGCGCCAGCAGCCAAGGGAATTATGGCTACACCTTC
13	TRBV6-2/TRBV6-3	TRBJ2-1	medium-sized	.	CASSWRVYNEQFF	TGTGCCAGCAGTTGGCGGGTGTACAATGAGCAGTTCTTC
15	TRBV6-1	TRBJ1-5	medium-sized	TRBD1	CASSEGLQGGQPQHF	TGTGCCAGCAGTGAAGGTTTACAGGGGGGTCAGCCCCAGCATTTT